This T cell receptor (beta chain) is from a study of blood T cell repertoires in COVID-19. TCRdb keeps only in-frame clones here, not all; method: immunoSEQ multiplex PCR. The sample holds approximately 300,000 clones, approximately 91% seen once. Participant reports of clinical history set cohort assignment. Before they entered the study, exposed participants had met a COVID-19 case within 2 weeks. CDR1 is SGHVS and CDR2 is FQNEAQ in the germline V gene. With V trimmed by 2 bases and J by 1 base, 7 bases remained unmatched. The CDR3 runs 16 residues. This chain connects TRBV7-8 to TRBJ1-2; 7 positions agree with TRBD1. Sequences were obtained from PBMCs or T cells enriched from blood (not recorded which). The TCR originated in a woman aged 25 to 45 who had been exposed to COVID-19. Here the CDR3 DNA reads TGTGCCAGCAGCTTAAAACAGGGGCCTTTTAACTATGGCTACACCTTC. It is translated as CASSLKQGPFNYGYTF.